This is a list of T cell receptor beta chains from one sample in a study of T-cell reconstitution after alpha-beta-depleted transplantation in children. MiXCR was run by TCRdb on the PCR reads, yielding one entry per CDR3 protein. The sample lists tens of thousands of distinct CDR3 sequences, roughly 45% occurring once. Specimen: PBMCs, mostly from graft donor cells, collected 360 days after TCRalphabeta/CD19-depleted stem cell transplant. The receptor source for this set is a male patient younger than 18 who had a stem cell transplant for acute lymphoblastic leukemia, so the T cells may come from the graft donor. Both conserved end residues are trimmed from each CDR3.

TRBV12-3/TRBV12-4,TRBJ2-5,ASTGASGGETQY
TRBV7-7,TRBJ2-1,ASSLVGGRAGRNEQF
TRBV5-1,TRBJ2-1,ASSYGLAGRNEQF
TRBV12-3/TRBV12-4,TRBJ2-3,ASSLGGGFADTQY
TRBV5-1,TRBJ2-7,ASYPGLKSYEQY
TRBV7-4,TRBJ2-7,ARGGSSYEQY
TRBV28,TRBJ2-7,ASSSRTGVVEQY
TRBV21-1,TRBJ1-4,ASSLRDSGKLF
TRBV28,TRBJ2-7,ASSLFGVQYEQY
TRBV27,TRBJ1-1,ASSPRDRGRKAF
TRBV29-1,TRBJ1-1,SVVAGNTEAF